The entry below gives a single T cell receptor (beta chain) sequence along with its context. J lost 2 bases, V lost 0 bases, and 18 bases had no gene match. Germline assignment: CDR1 LGHNA and CDR2 YNFKEQ. This CDR3 has 20 residues. This sample was included in a study of CD8+ T cells in alopecia areata. Treatment reported: oral pan-JAK inhibitor, 5-10 mg twice daily. Individuals with alopecia areata gave both lesional scalp punch biopsies and peripheral blood for collection. Extracted RNA was reverse transcribed into cDNA, the sequencing template. Here immunoSEQ multiplex PCR was the method, and the copy in TCRdb shows in-frame clones only, minus some. Of 35,000 to 45,000 clones listed, roughly 90% are singletons.

The source is a human donor with alopecia areata. This sequence joins TRBV4-2 and TRBJ2-7; 8 bases fit TRBD1. Source: CD8+ T cells sorted from blood, taken at week 24, from a patient treated with tofacitinib. The chain's CDR3 is CASSQEKGDRYIFRPYEQYF. CDR3 DNA sequence: TGTGCCAGCAGCCAAGAGAAAGGGGACAGGTACATATTTCGCCCCTACGAGCAGTACTTC.